The clone carrying this T cell receptor (beta chain) was seen repeatedly, ten times or more. Its antigen remains unidentified. This specimen comes from a study of post-analysis software for immune sequencing data. Findings and caveats of the study: In patients, TRBV5-6, TRBV5-1 and TRBV20-1 belonged to 4 or 5 TRBV segments found more frequently than in controls.

V was shortened by 1 base and J by 9 bases, with 10 bases between the two germline ends. CDR3 length: 13 residues. Germline CDR1 and CDR2: SGHAT and FQNNGV. Unique molecular identifiers were carried by the TCR beta cDNA libraries. One entry per CDR3 protein results from TCRdb running MiXCR on the PCR reads. The sample consists of approximately 260,000 distinct CDR3 sequences, approximately 34% of them appearing once. The material sequenced was blood. The TCR comes from a girl between 5 and 17 years old with multiple sclerosis. The genes are TRBV11-2 and TRBJ2-1; D possibly uses TRBD1 or TRBD2 (5 bases each). CDR3 amino acids: CASSLGGYGEQFF. In nucleotides, the CDR3 is TGTGCCAGCAGCTTAGGGGGGTACGGTGAGCAGTTCTTC.